This record looks at one T cell receptor beta chain sequence and its context. For the second PCR, which ran for roughly 7 to 11 cycles, a sample-barcoded 5' primer and a J-beta primer mix were used. Each of the cDNA molecules was tagged by a template-switch adaptor with 12 random nucleotides. Sequencing of every sample gave 2.5 million or more CDR3-containing paired-end reads. TCRdb used MiXCR to reprocess the 5' RACE reads, holding one entry per CDR3 protein. The table shows 750,000 or so distinct CDR3 sequences, with 25% occurring only once. This record comes from a study of blood T cells in healthy people across ages. The same specimen was also included in a second study, on T cells of mothers and their children. As that report states: The cDNA synthesis received all extracted RNA, at about 1.5 ug per 15 ul. The study found slightly higher but non-significant overlap in related versus unrelated mother-child pairs.

Sequences were obtained from blood. The clonotype comes from a boy aged 10-17 years in good health.

Here the CDR3 DNA reads TGTGCCAGCAGTTTGGCACAGAATAATCAGCCCCAGCATTTT. This encodes CASSLAQNNQPQHF. The chain uses TRBV12-3 or TRBV12-4 and TRBJ1-5; D uncertain. The CDR3 has 14 residues. V lost 3 bases to trimming and J lost 4 bases, with 10 bases between them.